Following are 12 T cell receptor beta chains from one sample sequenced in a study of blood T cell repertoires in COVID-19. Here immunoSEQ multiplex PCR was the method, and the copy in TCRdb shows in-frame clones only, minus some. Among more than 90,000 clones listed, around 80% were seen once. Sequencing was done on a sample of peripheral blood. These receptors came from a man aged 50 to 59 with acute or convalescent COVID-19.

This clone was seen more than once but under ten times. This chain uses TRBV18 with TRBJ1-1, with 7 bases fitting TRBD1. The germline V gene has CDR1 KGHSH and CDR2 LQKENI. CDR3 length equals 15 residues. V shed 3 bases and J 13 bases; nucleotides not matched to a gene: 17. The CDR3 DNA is TGTGCCAGCTCACCCTTTACAGGGGAGCCTTTGAAAGGTTTCTTT. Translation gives CASSPFTGEPLKGFF.

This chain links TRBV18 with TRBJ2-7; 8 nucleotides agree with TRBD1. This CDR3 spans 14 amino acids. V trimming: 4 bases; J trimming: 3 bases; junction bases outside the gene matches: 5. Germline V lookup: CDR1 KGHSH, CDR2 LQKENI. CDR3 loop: CASSLDRGVYEQYF. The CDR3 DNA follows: TGTGCCAGCTCACTCGACAGGGGAGTCTACGAGCAGTACTTC. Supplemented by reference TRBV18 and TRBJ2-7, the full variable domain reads NAGVMQNPRHLVRRRGQEARLRCSPMKGHSHVYWYRQLPEEGLKFMVYLQKENIIDESGMPKERFSAEFPKEGPSILRIQQVVRGDSAAYFCASSLDRGVYEQYFGPGTRLTVT.

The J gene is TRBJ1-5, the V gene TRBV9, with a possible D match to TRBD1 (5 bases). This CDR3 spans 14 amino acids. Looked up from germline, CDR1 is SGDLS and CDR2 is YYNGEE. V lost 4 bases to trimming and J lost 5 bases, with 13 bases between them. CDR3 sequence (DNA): TGTGCCAGCAGCCGGGGAGGGACCGATCAGCCCCAGCATTTT. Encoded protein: CASSRGGTDQPQHF.

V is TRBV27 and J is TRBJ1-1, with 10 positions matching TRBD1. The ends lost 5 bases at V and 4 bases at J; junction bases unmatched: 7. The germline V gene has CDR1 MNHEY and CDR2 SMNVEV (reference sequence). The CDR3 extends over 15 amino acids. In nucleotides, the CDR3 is TGTGCCAGCAGTCCCGAGACAGGGGGCATCACTGAAGCTTTCTTT. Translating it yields CASSPETGGITEAFF.

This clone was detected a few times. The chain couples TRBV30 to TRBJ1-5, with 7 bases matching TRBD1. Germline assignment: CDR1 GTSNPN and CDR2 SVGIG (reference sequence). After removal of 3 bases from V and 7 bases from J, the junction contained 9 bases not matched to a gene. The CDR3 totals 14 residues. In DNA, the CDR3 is TGTGCCTGGAGCACAGGGGCCCTGGAGCAGCCCCAGCATTTT. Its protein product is CAWSTGALEQPQHF.

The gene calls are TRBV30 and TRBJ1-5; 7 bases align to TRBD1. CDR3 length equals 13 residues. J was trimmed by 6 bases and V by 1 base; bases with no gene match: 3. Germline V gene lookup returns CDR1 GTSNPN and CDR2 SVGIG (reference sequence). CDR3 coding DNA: TGTGCCTGGAGTGCAGGGGGACTTCAGCCCCAGCATTTT. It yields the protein CAWSAGGLQPQHF.

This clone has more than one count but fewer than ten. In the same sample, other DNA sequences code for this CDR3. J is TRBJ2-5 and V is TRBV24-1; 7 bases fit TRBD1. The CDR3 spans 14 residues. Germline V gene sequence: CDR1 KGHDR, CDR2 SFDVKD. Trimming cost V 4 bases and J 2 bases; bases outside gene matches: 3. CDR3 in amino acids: CATSDPTGQETQYF. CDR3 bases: TGTGCCACCAGTGACCCGACAGGGCAAGAGACCCAGTACTTC.

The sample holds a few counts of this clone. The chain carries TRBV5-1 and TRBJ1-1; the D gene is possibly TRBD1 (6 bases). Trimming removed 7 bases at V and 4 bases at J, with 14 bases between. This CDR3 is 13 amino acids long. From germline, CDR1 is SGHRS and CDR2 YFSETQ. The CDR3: CASAQGVGTEAFF. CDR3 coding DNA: TGCGCCAGCGCACAGGGTGTTGGCACTGAAGCTTTCTTT. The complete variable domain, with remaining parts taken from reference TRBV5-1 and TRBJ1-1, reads KAGVTQTPRYLIKTRGQQVTLSCSPISGHRSVSWYQQTPGQGLQFLFEYFSETQRNKGNFPGRFSGRQFSNSRSEMNVSTLELGDSALYLCASAQGVGTEAFFGQGTRLTVV.

The CDR3 loop reads CATSPRGRNNSPLHF. The DNA of the CDR3 is TGTGCCACCAGCCCCCGGGGAAGGAATAATTCACCCCTCCACTTT. V and J are TRBV15 and TRBJ1-6; D unresolved. The CDR3 sequence is 15 residues long. The germline gives CDR1 LNHNV, CDR2 YYDKDF (reference sequence). V was pared by 5 bases and J by 5 bases, with 13 bases between.

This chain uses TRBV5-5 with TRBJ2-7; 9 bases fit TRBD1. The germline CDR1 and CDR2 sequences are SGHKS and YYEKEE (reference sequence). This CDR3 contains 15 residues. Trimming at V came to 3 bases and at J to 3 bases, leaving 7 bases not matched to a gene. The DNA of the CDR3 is TGTGCCAGCAGCTGGGCACCGACAGGGGGCTACGAGCAGTACTTC. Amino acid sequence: CASSWAPTGGYEQYF.

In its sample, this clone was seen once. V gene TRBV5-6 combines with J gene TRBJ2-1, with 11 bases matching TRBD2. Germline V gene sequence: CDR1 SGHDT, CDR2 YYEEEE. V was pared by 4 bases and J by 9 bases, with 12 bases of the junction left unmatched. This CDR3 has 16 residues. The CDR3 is CASSQIAGGLVGEQFF. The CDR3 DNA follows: TGTGCCAGCAGCCAGATAGCGGGGGGGCTTGTAGGTGAGCAGTTCTTC.

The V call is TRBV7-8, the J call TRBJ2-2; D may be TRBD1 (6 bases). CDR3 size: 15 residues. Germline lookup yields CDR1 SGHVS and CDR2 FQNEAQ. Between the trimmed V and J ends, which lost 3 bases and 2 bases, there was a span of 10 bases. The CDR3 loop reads CASSLRQVNTGELFF. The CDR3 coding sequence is TGTGCCAGCAGCTTGAGACAGGTTAACACCGGGGAGCTGTTTTTT. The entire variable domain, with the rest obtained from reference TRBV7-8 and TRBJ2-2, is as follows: GAGVSQSPRYKVAKRGQDVALRCDPISGHVSLFWYQQALGQGPEFLTYFQNEAQLDKSGLPSDRFFAERPEGSVSTLKIQRTQQEDSAVYLCASSLRQVNTGELFFGEGSRLTVL.